This TCR beta chain stems from a study of post-analysis software for immune sequencing data. As concerns this clonotype: Its antigen is as yet unknown.

V was clipped by 5 bases and J by 8 bases; unmatched bases: 2. The CDR3 sequence is 12 residues long. Looked up from germline, CDR1 is DFQATT and CDR2 is SNEGSKA (reference sequence). Carried by the TCR beta cDNA libraries were unique molecular identifiers. TCRdb recomputed calls from the PCR reads with MiXCR, one row per CDR3 protein. The sample has fewer than 850,000 distinct CDR3 sequences; roughly 27% are singletons. General study findings and limits: TRBV segments more frequent in patients than in controls numbered several and included TRBV5-6, TRBV5-1 and TRBV20-1.

Source material: blood. The rearrangement links TRBV20-1 to TRBJ2-1, with 11 bases lining up with TRBD1. This receptor was obtained from a girl aged 5 to 17 with multiple sclerosis. This chain's CDR3 is CSALDRGHEQFF. The CDR3 bases are TGCAGTGCTTTGGACAGGGGGCATGAGCAGTTCTTC.